The 14 T cell receptor beta chains given below trace back to one sample, sequenced in a study of T-cell memory formation after mild COVID-19. TCRdb itself ran the 5' RACE reads through MiXCR, one entry per CDR3 protein. The sample consists of a few hundred thousand distinct CDR3 sequences, 24% of them appearing once. The sequenced sample was PBMCs or a T cell subset sorted from them (not recorded which). The origin of the receptors is an adult woman who had mild COVID-19 (a few samples of this study predate the infection). Cell type and time point are not known.

V usage is TRBV5-1 and J usage is TRBJ2-3, with 10 bases lining up with TRBD1. The CDR3 runs to 14 residues. The trim removed 0 bases at V and 7 bases at J, leaving 2 bases unmatched. In germline, CDR1 is SGHRS, CDR2 YFSETQ. As DNA, the CDR3 is TGCGCCAGCAGCTTGGGACAGGGGGCGAATACGCAGTATTTT. Its translation is CASSLGQGANTQYF.

There are a few counts of this clonotype. This rearrangement joins TRBV5-5 to TRBJ1-2; tentative D call: TRBD1 (5 bases). Trimming stripped 2 bases from V and 5 bases from J, with 13 bases between. This CDR3 has 14 amino acids. CDR1 is SGHKS and CDR2 is YYEKEE in the germline V gene (reference sequence). CDR3 sequence (DNA): TGTGCCAGCAGCTTTGGCGGGGCTGGGTATGGCTACACCTTC. It yields the protein CASSFGGAGYGYTF.

This clonotype turned up a few times. V is TRBV11-2 and J is TRBJ2-1; 8 positions agree with TRBD1. V lost 5 bases, J lost 8 bases, and 14 bases stayed unmatched. Germline V gene sequence: CDR1 SGHAT, CDR2 FQNNGV. This CDR3 has 16 residues. The CDR3 here is CASSVWGQELGDEQFF. The CDR3 coding sequence is TGTGCCAGCAGCGTATGGGGACAGGAATTGGGTGATGAGCAGTTCTTC.

This chain connects TRBV24-1 to TRBJ2-6; D not resolved. Trimming took off 1 base at V and 0 bases at J, with 3 bases between the two ends. This CDR3 spans 15 amino acids. The germline V gene encodes CDR1 KGHDR and CDR2 SFDVKD. The CDR3 DNA sequence: TGTGCCACCAGTGATTTAAGCTCTGGGGCCAACGTCCTGACTTTC. As protein: CATSDLSSGANVLTF.

A note on this clonotype: At one end, the junction sequence differs from germline, possibly due to a read error. The chain is built from TRBV7-9 and TRBJ1-2; a weak D match, TRBD1 (5 bases). The germline gives CDR1 SEHNR, CDR2 FQNEAQ (reference sequence). The CDR3 length is 13 residues. The CDR3 DNA follows: TGTGCCAGCAGTTTAGGGGCAGTTCGTGACTACACCTTC. Protein: CASSLGAVRDYTF.

CDR3 bases: TGTGCCAGTACCCCGGGACACAACACCGGGGAGCTGTTTTTT. Protein: CASTPGHNTGELFF. The V and J genes are TRBV19 and TRBJ2-2, with a weak D call TRBD1 (6 bases). Germline CDR1 LNHDA, CDR2 SQIVND (reference sequence). V was pared by 7 bases and J by 2 bases, with 11 bases between. The CDR3 spans 14 residues.

The chain joins TRBV5-1 to TRBJ2-3; 10 nucleotides align to TRBD2. V shed 4 bases, J shed 6 bases, and the junction held 14 bases outside the gene matches. The CDR3 covers 17 residues. Germline CDR1 and CDR2: SGHRS and YFSETQ. Here the CDR3 DNA reads TGCGCCAGCAGCGAGGAAGCGGGGGGGCCGGTTCAGGATACGCAGTATTTT. Translation: CASSEEAGGPVQDTQYF.

This clonotype was seen a few times. The chain combines TRBV2 with TRBJ1-2; D is ambiguous. Between the trimmed V and J ends, which lost 1 base and 5 bases, there was a span of 11 bases. The CDR3 has 14 amino acids. CDR1 is SNHLY and CDR2 is FYNNEI in the germline V gene. CDR3 in DNA: TGTGCCAGCAGTGAAGGGGGAACCTGGTATGGCTACACCTTC. Its translation: CASSEGGTWYGYTF.

This clonotype was observed a few times. The V and J genes are TRBV12-5 and TRBJ2-3; possibly TRBD2 for D (7 bases). The CDR3 covers 16 residues. Per germline, CDR1 LGHNT and CDR2 FRNRAP. The germline V and J ends were trimmed by 3 bases and 5 bases, with 18 bases remaining between them. Written as DNA, the CDR3 is TGTGCTAGTGGTTTTTCGAGGGGGGGCGCGGAAGATACGCAGTATTTT. It specifies CASGFSRGGAEDTQYF.

In its sample, this clonotype was seen a few times. The genes are TRBV3-1 and TRBJ2-1, with D perhaps matching TRBD1 or TRBD2 (5 bases each). Germline V lookup: CDR1 LGHDT, CDR2 YNNKEL (reference sequence). The V end lost 4 bases, the J end lost 9 bases, and 13 bases lay between the germline ends. The CDR3 has 13 residues. The CDR3 nucleotides are TGTGCCAGCAGCCCCCTCCGGGGCGGTGAGCAGTTCTTC. Translation gives CASSPLRGGEQFF.

This clonotype was counted a few times. This chain joins TRBV15 and TRBJ2-1; no firm D call. Germline lookup yields CDR1 LNHNV and CDR2 YYDKDF (reference sequence). The CDR3 is made up of 13 amino acids. Trimming shortened V by 0 bases and J by 10 bases, and 10 bases separated the two germline ends. The CDR3 reads CATSRDRTGEQFF. The CDR3 DNA follows: TGTGCCACCAGCAGAGATCGGACCGGGGAGCAGTTCTTC. Filled out from reference TRBV15 and TRBJ2-1, the complete variable domain reads DAMVIQNPRYQVTQFGKPVTLSCSQTLNHNVMYWYQQKSSQAPKLLFHYYDKDFNNEADTPDNFQSRRPNTSFCFLDIRSPGLGDTAMYLCATSRDRTGEQFFGPGTRLTVL.

This clonotype was recorded a few times. The V and J genes are TRBV18 and TRBJ2-5; D is unresolved. Trimming stripped 2 bases from V and 1 base from J, with 8 bases between. Germline V gives CDR1 KGHSH, CDR2 LQKENI. The CDR3 extends over 14 amino acids. DNA for the CDR3: TGTGCCAGCTCACCAGTAAAGACCCAAGAGACCCAGTACTTC. Translation: CASSPVKTQETQYF.

This chain connects TRBV18 to TRBJ1-1; D remains unclear. CDR3 size: 15 residues. The V and J ends lost 3 bases and 1 base respectively, with 12 bases between them. CDR1 and CDR2 (germline): KGHSH, LQKENI. The CDR3 spells CASSPRNGKNTEAFF. Here the CDR3 DNA reads TGTGCCAGCTCACCTAGGAATGGGAAGAACACTGAAGCTTTCTTT.

The chain recombines TRBV5-1 with TRBJ2-3; D unresolved. Between the trimmed V and J ends, which lost 3 bases and 1 base, there was a span of 15 bases. Per the germline V gene, CDR1 is SGHRS and CDR2 is YFSETQ. The CDR3 runs 16 residues. For the CDR3, the DNA is TGCGCCAGCAGCTGGAGCCGCTCTAAAGGCACAGATACGCAGTATTTT. As protein: CASSWSRSKGTDTQYF.